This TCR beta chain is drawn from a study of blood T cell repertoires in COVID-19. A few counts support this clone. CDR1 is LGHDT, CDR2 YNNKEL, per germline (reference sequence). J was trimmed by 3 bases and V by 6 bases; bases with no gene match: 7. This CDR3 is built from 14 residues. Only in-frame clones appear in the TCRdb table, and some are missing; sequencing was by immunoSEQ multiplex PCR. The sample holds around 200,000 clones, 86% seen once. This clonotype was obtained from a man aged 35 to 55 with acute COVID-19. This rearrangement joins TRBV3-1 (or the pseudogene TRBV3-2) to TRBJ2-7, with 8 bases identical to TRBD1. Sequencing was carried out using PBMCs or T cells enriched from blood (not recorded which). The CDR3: CASSYGTGSYEQYF. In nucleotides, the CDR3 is TGTGCCAGCAGTTACGGGACAGGCAGCTACGAGCAGTACTTC.